These 25 T cell receptor beta chains originate from one sample sequenced in a study of blood T cell repertoires in COVID-19. Measured with immunoSEQ multiplex PCR; TCRdb has only the in-frame clones, and not every one. The sample yields 250,000 to 300,000 clones, 65% to 90% seen once. Sequenced material: peripheral blood. All receptors derive from a man between 50 and 59 years old with active or convalescent COVID-19.

This chain links TRBV11-3 with TRBJ2-1, with D maybe TRBD1 (5 bases). Looked up from germline, CDR1 is SGHNT and CDR2 is YENEEA. Trimming cost V 5 bases and J 9 bases, with 14 bases left between them. The CDR3 consists of 13 residues. CDR3 DNA: TGTGCCAGCAGCCGTTTACCCCAGGGTGAGCAGTTCTTC. Amino acid sequence: CASSRLPQGEQFF.

DNA of the CDR3: TGTGCCAGCAGACGGACAGGGGACTATGGCTACACCTTC. This codes for CASRRTGDYGYTF. This sequence joins TRBV11-2 and TRBJ1-2; 9 nucleotides match TRBD1. In germline, CDR1 is SGHAT, CDR2 FQNNGV. The CDR3 is made up of 13 amino acids. V was clipped by 6 bases and J by 3 bases; unmatched bases: 2.

The rearrangement links TRBV29-1 to TRBJ2-1; weak D call: TRBD1 (6 bases). This CDR3 has 15 residues. Germline CDR1 is SQVTM and CDR2 is ANQGSEA. Trimming pared 2 bases from V and 6 bases from J, leaving 17 bases between. CDR3 region: CSVETQQGLGNEQFF. For the CDR3, the DNA is TGCAGCGTTGAAACCCAACAGGGTTTGGGCAATGAGCAGTTCTTC.

This chain joins TRBV3-1 (or the pseudogene TRBV3-2) and TRBJ2-5, with TRBD1 matching over 8 bases. The CDR3 length is 13 residues. Germline assignment: CDR1 LGHDT and CDR2 YNNKEL (reference sequence). The ends lost 4 bases at V and 7 bases at J; junction bases unmatched: 5. CDR3 coding DNA: TGTGCCAGCAGCCGGCAGGGGGCATGGACCCAGTACTTC. It encodes CASSRQGAWTQYF.

The J gene is TRBJ1-5, the V gene TRBV7-9, with 10 nucleotides matching TRBD1. There are 16 residues in the CDR3. Germline V CDR1 and CDR2: SEHNR, FQNEAQ (reference sequence). Trimming took 4 bases from V and 5 from J; bases not matched to a gene: 8. CDR3 sequence: CASSSRDRGIDQPQHF. CDR3 bases: TGTGCCAGCAGCTCCCGGGACAGGGGAATCGATCAGCCCCAGCATTTT. Full variable domain (remainder filled in from reference TRBV7-9 and TRBJ1-5): DTGVSQNPRHKITKRGQNVTFRCDPISEHNRLYWYRQTLGQGPEFLTYFQNEAQLEKSRLLSDRFSAERPKGSFSTLEIQRTEQGDSAMYLCASSSRDRGIDQPQHFGDGTRLSIL.

This clone occurred once. The chain has TRBV28 and TRBJ2-5; D gene uncertain. The germline V and J ends were trimmed by 3 bases and 5 bases, with 10 bases remaining between them. Germline CDR1 is MDHEN and CDR2 is SYDVKM. The CDR3 consists of 13 residues. CDR3 in DNA: TGTGCCAGCAGTTTCTCTAGTCTCGAGACCCAGTACTTC. Its translation: CASSFSSLETQYF.

The chain recombines TRBV28 with TRBJ1-5; D remains ambiguous. The CDR3 consists of 12 residues. V gave up 3 bases and J gave up 3 bases, with 3 bases separating them. Looked up from germline, CDR1 is MDHEN and CDR2 is SYDVKM. The CDR3 region is CASSFLNQPQHF. CDR3 nucleotides: TGTGCCAGCAGTTTCCTCAATCAGCCCCAGCATTTT.

In DNA form, the CDR3 reads TGTGCCAGTAGTACTCCCCGACAGGGGGTGAGGCAGCCCCAGCATTTT. Its protein product is CASSTPRQGVRQPQHF. The chain carries TRBV19 and TRBJ1-5, with TRBD1 matching 9 bases. V trimming: 4 bases; J trimming: 7 bases; junction bases outside the gene matches: 11. The CDR3 contains 16 residues. Germline assignment: CDR1 LNHDA and CDR2 SQIVND (reference sequence).

J is TRBJ2-6 and V is TRBV13; D is unclear. The V end lost 8 bases, the J end lost 3 bases, and 5 bases lay between the germline ends. This CDR3 has 12 amino acids. Germline CDR1 PRHDT, CDR2 FYEKMQ (reference sequence). CDR3 amino acids: CASQDGANVLTF. CDR3 coding DNA: TGTGCCAGCCAGGATGGGGCCAACGTCCTGACTTTC.

The chain is built from TRBV29-1 and TRBJ2-7; TRBD2 matches at 7 bases. Germline assignment: CDR1 SQVTM and CDR2 ANQGSEA. J lost 0 bases, V lost 3 bases, and 5 bases had no gene match. The CDR3 is made up of 14 amino acids. The CDR3 reads CSVDRGGSSYEQYF. The DNA for the CDR3 is TGCAGCGTTGATCGTGGCGGGAGCTCCTACGAGCAGTACTTC.

The CDR3 coding sequence is TGTGCCACCAGGCGTCCGGGACAGCTTAATGAAAAACTGTTTTTT. Its protein product is CATRRPGQLNEKLFF. The genes are TRBV15 and TRBJ1-4, with 7 bases identical to TRBD1. Germline V gene data show CDR1 as LNHNV and CDR2 as YYDKDF (reference sequence). This CDR3 is 15 amino acids long. V was clipped by 6 bases and J by 4 bases; unmatched bases: 8.

V and J are TRBV24-1 and TRBJ2-2, with D possibly TRBD1 on 7 matching bases. There are 14 residues in the CDR3. Trimming took 3 bases from V and 4 from J, leaving 8 bases between them. Germline CDR1 reads KGHDR; CDR2 reads SFDVKD. Here the CDR3 reads CATSDQGGTGELFF. In DNA, the CDR3 is TGTGCCACCAGTGATCAGGGGGGCACCGGGGAGCTGTTTTTT.

The rearrangement uses TRBV24-1 and TRBJ1-2; 8 nucleotides align to TRBD1. The CDR3 extends over 10 amino acids. Germline V gives CDR1 KGHDR, CDR2 SFDVKD. J was trimmed by 8 bases and V by 10 bases; bases with no gene match: 2. CDR3 coding DNA: TGTGCCACTACAGGGGGGGGCTACACCTTC. Residues: CATTGGGYTF.

The V gene is TRBV6-5, the J gene TRBJ1-4, with D maybe TRBD1 (5 bases). This CDR3 spans 14 amino acids. Trimming pared 1 base from V and 5 bases from J, leaving 8 bases between. Germline V gene sequence: CDR1 MNHEY, CDR2 SVGAGI. CDR3 sequence: CASSYWGENEKLFF. Written as DNA, the CDR3 is TGTGCCAGCAGTTACTGGGGGGAGAATGAAAAACTGTTTTTT.

This chain joins TRBV2 and TRBJ2-5, with D perhaps matching TRBD1 (5 bases). There are 13 residues in the CDR3. V was cut by 7 bases and J by 2 bases, with 11 bases left in between. The germline V gene encodes CDR1 SNHLY and CDR2 FYNNEI. DNA for the CDR3: TGTGCCAGCAATGGGGCCTTTCAAGAGACCCAGTACTTC. Encoded protein: CASNGAFQETQYF.

This chain uses TRBV2 with TRBJ2-7; 10 bases are a match to TRBD1. This CDR3 region has 13 residues. Germline V lookup: CDR1 SNHLY, CDR2 FYNNEI. J gave up 6 bases and V 7 bases, and 6 bases lay outside the gene matches. CDR3 in DNA: TGTGCCAGCAACAGACAGGGGGCGGTCGAGCAGTACTTC. Its protein is CASNRQGAVEQYF.

The V gene is TRBV19, the J gene TRBJ2-7, with a possible D match to TRBD2 (6 bases). Germline CDR1 is LNHDA and CDR2 is SQIVND (reference sequence). The CDR3 sequence is 15 residues long. V was trimmed by 3 bases and J by 2 bases, leaving 14 bases between them. The CDR3, as DNA: TGTGCCAGTAGTATGGGAGGAGGACCTGCCTACGAGCAGTACTTC. It yields the protein CASSMGGGPAYEQYF.

This clone was recorded once. The chain recombines TRBV27 with TRBJ1-1, with D perhaps TRBD1 (6 bases). The CDR3 is 20 residues long. Per germline, CDR1 MNHEY and CDR2 SMNVEV (reference sequence). Trimming stripped 5 bases from V and 1 base from J, with 29 bases between. CDR3 sequence (DNA): TGTGCCAGCAGTCGTCTATCACTCGGGGGGGGCTCCGGGGAGAACACTGAAGCTTTCTTT. Translating gives CASSRLSLGGGSGENTEAFF.

The chain has TRBV24-1 and TRBJ1-1, with 8 bases fitting TRBD1. Germline-derived CDR1 and CDR2 are KGHDR and SFDVKD. The CDR3 covers 15 residues. V was clipped by 4 bases and J by 0 bases; unmatched bases: 3. The CDR3 loop is CATSDPDRVNTEAFF. The CDR3 DNA sequence: TGTGCCACCAGTGACCCGGACAGGGTGAACACTGAAGCTTTCTTT.

V and J are TRBV4-1 and TRBJ2-3; D is perhaps TRBD2 (6 bases). This CDR3 spans 20 amino acids. The V gene's germline CDR1 is MGHRA and CDR2 YSYEKL. With 0 bases removed from V and 3 bases from J, the gap between germline ends came to 25 bases. The CDR3 nucleotides are TGCGCCAGCAGCCAAGATGGTCTAGAAGTTATATTGGCGGGGACAGATACGCAGTATTTT. This sequence encodes CASSQDGLEVILAGTDTQYF.

CDR3 nucleotides: TGTGCCAGCAGCCAAGATCTTACAGGGAACGGCTACACCTTC. Translated: CASSQDLTGNGYTF. This chain uses TRBV4-2 with TRBJ1-2; D is possibly TRBD1 (6 bases). The CDR3 is 14 amino acids. Germline V gene sequence: CDR1 LGHNA, CDR2 YNFKEQ. Trimming removed 0 bases at V and 8 bases at J, with 13 bases between.

CDR3 sequence (DNA): TGCAGTGCCCAGGGGACAGATACGCAGTATTTT. Amino acid sequence: CSAQGTDTQYF. The chain uses TRBV20-1 and TRBJ2-3; D might be TRBD1 (6 bases). CDR3 length equals 11 residues. The germline V gene encodes CDR1 DFQATT and CDR2 SNEGSKA (reference sequence). Trimming cost V 6 bases and J 3 bases, with 7 bases left between them.

The rearrangement links TRBV5-1 to TRBJ2-7, with D possibly matching TRBD1 (6 bases). Trimming removed 3 bases at V and 7 bases at J, with 20 bases between. CDR1 and CDR2 (germline): SGHRS, YFSETQ. CDR3 length: 15 residues. CDR3 sequence (DNA): TGCGCCAGCAGCTCGGGGTGGGACACCCCCCCTGAGCAGTACTTC. Translation: CASSSGWDTPPEQYF. The full variable domain, in which reference TRBV5-1 and TRBJ2-7 provide the parts outside the CDR3, is KAGVTQTPRYLIKTRGQQVTLSCSPISGHRSVSWYQQTPGQGLQFLFEYFSETQRNKGNFPGRFSGRQFSNSRSEMNVSTLELGDSALYLCASSSGWDTPPEQYFGPGTRLTVT.

CDR3 in amino acids: CASSPDGTGGQPQHF. The CDR3 nucleotides are TGTGCCAGCAGTCCCGACGGGACAGGGGGTCAGCCCCAGCATTTT. The gene calls are TRBV6-5 and TRBJ1-5, with 11 positions matching TRBD1. Germline CDR1 is MNHEY and CDR2 is SVGAGI. Trimming removed 5 bases from V and 6 bases from J; junction bases left unmatched: 6. The CDR3 covers 15 residues.

V and J are TRBV18 and TRBJ2-5; 11 nucleotides agree with TRBD1. The V segment lost 3 bases and the J segment 5 bases; nucleotides outside the gene matches: 8. The CDR3 sequence is 16 residues long. CDR1 is KGHSH, CDR2 LQKENI, per germline. The CDR3 coding sequence is TGTGCCAGCTCACCCCGGACAGGGGGCATTGAGGAGACCCAGTACTTC. This codes for CASSPRTGGIEETQYF.